These T cell receptor beta chains were read from a single sample in a study of cytotoxic CD8 clonotypes in ibrutinib-treated CLL. Assay used: immunoSEQ multiplex PCR; TCRdb lists only in-frame clones, some missing. The sample yields approximately 330,000 clones, about 80% seen once. The source material was PBMCs, sampled before ibrutinib treatment. The receptors here all came from a human donor with chronic lymphocytic leukemia. Both conserved end residues are part of each CDR3. A D gene is named only where the DNA matches it firmly. A row's size may be missing; if present it is once, few, many or a size class.

TRBJ1-4	.	.	TRBV19	CASSADRLMEKLFF	TGTGCCAGCTCGGCTGACAGGTTAATGGAAAAACTGTTTTTT
TRBJ2-1	TRBD1	.	TRBV5-4	CASSLAPGTGGYEQFF	TGTGCCAGCAGCTTGGCCCCCGGGACAGGGGGCTATGAGCAGTTCTTC
TRBJ2-2	TRBD2	.	TRBV6-4	CASSERPWTSGRTGELFF	TGTGCCAGCAGTGAACGACCCTGGACTAGCGGGAGGACCGGGGAGCTGTTTTTT
TRBJ2-5	TRBD2	.	TRBV9	CASSVRLAGVEETQYF	TGTGCCAGCAGCGTGAGACTAGCGGGAGTTGAGGAGACCCAGTACTTC
TRBJ2-7	TRBD2	.	TRBV28	CASRPPPNSGMYEQYF	TGTGCCAGCCGTCCCCCGCCTAACAGCGGGATGTACGAGCAGTACTTC
TRBJ2-7	TRBD2	.	TRBV27	CASSLLATRSSGRVRGEQYF	TGTGCCAGCAGTTTATTGGCAACCCGGTCCAGCGGGAGGGTTCGGGGAGAGCAGTACTTC
TRBJ2-1	.	.	TRBV4-1	CASSQDFASIRAFF	TGCGCCAGCAGCCAAGATTTCGCCTCTATCAGGGCGTTCTTC
TRBJ2-5	TRBD1	.	TRBV6-5	CASSQGQGYGGTQYF	TGTGCCAGCAGTCAGGGACAGGGTTACGGTGGGACCCAGTACTTC
TRBJ2-5	.	few	TRBV11-1	CASSLAPPETQYF	TGTGCCAGCAGCTTAGCCCCCCCAGAGACCCAGTACTTC
TRBJ1-1	.	.	TRBV6-6	CATEMGGNTEAFF	TGTGCCACCGAGATGGGAGGGAACACTGAAGCTTTCTTT
TRBJ2-1	TRBD1	.	TRBV7-3	CASSRDSYSYNEQFF	TGTGCCAGCAGCCGGGACAGTTACTCCTACAATGAGCAGTTCTTC
TRBJ2-1	TRBD2	.	TRBV19	CASTRRPGLAGTYNEQFF	TGTGCCAGTACGCGAAGACCGGGACTAGCGGGAACCTACAATGAGCAGTTCTTC
TRBJ2-5	.	.	TRBV7-2	CASSYTGRPETQYF	TGTGCCAGCAGCTATACAGGGCGCCCCGAGACCCAGTACTTC
TRBJ1-2	.	.	TRBV10-1	CASSDQDTNYGYTF	TGCGCCAGCAGTGACCAAGATACTAACTATGGCTACACCTTC
TRBJ2-1	.	.	TRBV15	CATSRSGGSYNEQFF	TGTGCCACCAGCAGGAGCGGAGGGTCCTACAATGAGCAGTTCTTC
TRBJ1-2	.	few	TRBV27	CASSLKGRDYGYTF	TGTGCCAGCAGTTTAAAAGGGAGGGACTATGGCTACACCTTC
TRBJ2-5	.	.	TRBV15	CATSRKGWETQYF	TGTGCCACCAGCAGAAAGGGTTGGGAGACCCAGTACTTC
TRBJ1-5	.	.	TRBV6-6	CASSYSKSGPNQPQHF	TGTGCCAGCAGTTACTCGAAGTCAGGTCCCAATCAGCCCCAGCATTTT
TRBJ1-3	.	.	TRBV28	CASSLIGPGNTIYF	TGTGCCAGCAGTTTAATTGGGCCTGGAAACACCATATATTTT
TRBJ1-1	.	.	TRBV28	CASSPGEGWRDTEAFF	TGTGCCAGCAGTCCAGGGGAGGGGTGGAGGGATACTGAAGCTTTCTTT
TRBJ2-7	TRBD1	.	TRBV18	CASSPPGQGSYEQYF	TGTGCCAGCTCACCACCGGGACAGGGGTCCTACGAGCAGTACTTC
TRBJ2-2	.	.	TRBV2	CASSTRPYANTGELFF	TGTGCCAGCAGTACCCGCCCGTATGCGAACACCGGGGAGCTGTTTTTT
TRBJ2-7	TRBD1	.	TRBV6-1	CAIIRDSSYEQYF	TGTGCCATTATCCGGGACAGCTCCTACGAGCAGTACTTC
TRBJ2-3	TRBD2	.	TRBV4-3	CASSQDLPLAGADTQYF	TGCGCCAGCAGCCAAGATCTTCCACTAGCGGGAGCAGATACGCAGTATTTT
TRBJ2-7	.	.	TRBV11-1	CASSLDLSYEQYF	TGTGCCAGCAGCTTAGACTTATCCTACGAGCAGTACTTC
TRBJ2-1	.	.	TRBV10-2	CASSEKRTSSYNEQFF	TGCGCCAGCAGTGAGAAGCGGACGAGCTCCTACAATGAGCAGTTCTTC
TRBJ2-7	.	.	TRBV9	CASSVGAGLQYEQYF	TGTGCCAGCAGCGTAGGGGCAGGGCTTCAATACGAGCAGTACTTC
TRBJ2-3	.	.	TRBV4-3	CASSQSHGSTDTQYF	TGCGCCAGCAGCCAATCCCACGGGAGCACAGATACGCAGTATTTT
TRBJ2-1	.	.	TRBV9	CASSPLDNYNEQFF	TGTGCCAGCAGCCCTCTGGACAACTACAATGAGCAGTTCTTC
TRBJ2-3	TRBD1	once	TRBV5-4	CASSFGPGQGVGDTQYF	TGTGCCAGCAGCTTTGGCCCGGGACAGGGTGTAGGAGATACGCAGTATTTT
TRBJ1-5	TRBD1	.	TRBV2	CASSGGTGRDQPQHF	TGTGCCAGCAGTGGGGGGACAGGGCGAGATCAGCCCCAGCATTTT
TRBJ2-3	TRBD1	.	TRBV6-5	CASSYFDRVTQYF	TGTGCCAGCAGTTACTTTGACAGGGTTACGCAGTATTTT
TRBJ2-5	TRBD2	.	TRBV9	CASSSLAGGPNF	TGTGCCAGCAGCTCACTAGCGGGAGGGCCAAACTTC
TRBJ2-7	TRBD2	few	TRBV7-2	CASSQVILAGKHEQYF	TGTGCCAGCAGCCAAGTCATCCTAGCGGGAAAGCACGAGCAGTACTTC
TRBJ2-4	.	.	TRBV7-2	CASSFSGFENIQYF	TGTGCCAGCAGCTTTTCAGGGTTCGAAAACATTCAGTACTTC
TRBJ2-5	.	few	TRBV6-1	CASSAGRTPHQETQYF	TGTGCCAGCAGTGCGGGGCGGACGCCACATCAAGAGACCCAGTACTTC
TRBJ1-1	.	once	TRBV11-2	CASSLERTVNTEAFF	TGTGCCAGCAGCTTAGAGAGGACAGTGAACACTGAAGCTTTCTTT
TRBJ2-1	TRBD2	.	TRBV30	CAWAGLAESNEQFF	TGTGCCTGGGCCGGACTAGCGGAGTCCAATGAGCAGTTCTTC
TRBJ2-7	TRBD1	few	TRBV27	CASSSTGVYEQYF	TGTGCCAGCAGTTCTACAGGGGTCTACGAGCAGTACTTC
TRBJ2-2	TRBD2	.	TRBV27	CASSTHLQRGAGELFF	TGTGCCAGCAGTACCCACCTACAGCGGGGAGCCGGGGAGCTGTTTTTT
TRBJ2-5	.	.	TRBV5-6	CASSLLFGQETQYF	TGTGCCAGCAGCTTATTATTCGGCCAAGAGACCCAGTACTTC
TRBJ2-1	TRBD1	.	TRBV5-1	CASRLGQGAFNEQFF	TGCGCCAGCAGGTTGGGACAGGGGGCTTTCAATGAGCAGTTCTTC
TRBJ1-3	.	.	TRBV5-1	CASSSESGNTIYF	TGCGCCAGCAGCTCCGAGTCTGGAAACACCATATATTTT
TRBJ1-2	TRBD1	.	TRBV27	CASSPQGEASYGYTF	TGTGCCAGCAGTCCCCAGGGGGAAGCTAGCTATGGCTACACCTTC
TRBJ2-3	.	.	TRBV5-4	CASSWIEDATDTQYF	TGTGCCAGCAGCTGGATTGAAGACGCCACAGATACGCAGTATTTT
TRBJ2-3	TRBD2	.	TRBV28	CASSLAGGRSDTQYF	TGTGCCAGCAGCTTAGCGGGAGGGCGGTCAGATACGCAGTATTTT
TRBJ1-1	.	once	TRBV14	CASSLAPADKAFF	TGTGCCAGCAGCCTTGCCCCGGCCGATAAAGCTTTCTTT
TRBJ2-5	TRBD2	.	TRBV7-8	CASRLRLPGGSETQYF	TGTGCCAGCCGGCTGAGGCTCCCGGGAGGGTCAGAGACCCAGTACTTC
TRBJ2-3	TRBD2	.	TRBV7-3	CASSASTRLAGGLADTQYF	TGTGCCAGCAGCGCATCCACCCGACTAGCGGGAGGGTTAGCAGATACGCAGTATTTT
TRBJ1-4	TRBD1	.	TRBV28	CASSSTVGQGAVATNEKLFF	TGTGCCAGCAGTTCAACCGTGGGACAGGGGGCGGTTGCAACTAATGAAAAACTGTTTTTT
TRBJ2-2	TRBD2	.	TRBV4-2	CASSPRRTSGSHTGELFF	TGTGCCAGCAGCCCGAGACGGACTAGCGGGAGTCACACCGGGGAGCTGTTTTTT
TRBJ2-3	.	.	TRBV7-9	CASSLAGEIRYTQYF	TGTGCCAGCAGCTTAGCCGGGGAGATCAGATATACGCAGTATTTT
TRBJ1-1	.	.	TRBV7-2	CASSQVGGGTEAFF	TGTGCCAGCAGCCAAGTGGGGGGCGGCACTGAAGCTTTCTTT
TRBJ2-5	.	.	TRBV7-9	CASSFTPTTSETQYF	TGTGCCAGCAGCTTTACACCCACTACAAGCGAGACCCAGTACTTC
TRBJ2-1	TRBD1	once	TRBV12-5	CASGPDRASYNEQFF	TGTGCTAGTGGACCGGACAGGGCCTCCTACAATGAGCAGTTCTTC